Below, 13 T cell receptor beta chains from the same sample are listed, as sequenced in a study of T cell repertoires in cytomegalovirus infection (dated by TCRdb to between 2018 and 2021). No antigen is known for these receptors. According to the study, the label for this sample's treatment or condition signals: in vitro stimulation with specific CMV peptide epitopes to enrich CMV-specific T cells. The reads were generated on an Illumina HiSeq 1500. The raw public reads went through TCRdb reprocessing: fastp at Q25, MiXCR clone calling, in-frame beta chains kept. CDR3 protein sequences are deduplicated, and each keeps its most common genes and DNA. In this sample the table shows about 83,000 distinct CDR3 sequences, about 31% of which occur a single time. Together, the top ten hold over 60% of the sample. The material was CD8+ T cells from cultured PBMCs, obtained from culture after CMV antigen stimulation. The receptors here all came from a human donor in good health (CMV status not recorded). Some clones in this sample may be carry-over from other donors' samples.

The J gene is TRBJ2-1, the V gene TRBV7-9; 11 nucleotides line up with TRBD2. The CDR3 runs 15 residues. J lost 2 bases, V lost 6 bases, and 3 bases had no gene match. Germline CDR1 is SEHNR and CDR2 is FQNEAQ (reference sequence). CDR3 DNA: TGTGCCAGCAGTCATAGCGGGGGGGCCTACAATGAGCAGTTCTTC. Translating gives CASSHSGGAYNEQFF.

This clonotype was counted ten times or more. The J gene is TRBJ1-1, the V gene TRBV7-2, with D perhaps matching TRBD1 (6 bases). This CDR3 has 14 residues. Germline V gene lookup returns CDR1 SGHTA and CDR2 FQGNSA. V lost 5 bases and J lost 0, with 10 bases in between. The CDR3 nucleotides are TGTGCCAGCAGCCCGTACAGGGTGAACACTGAAGCTTTCTTT. It encodes CASSPYRVNTEAFF.

This clonotype appeared a few times. The chain employs TRBV27 and TRBJ2-1, with no clear D. Deletions cut 2 bases from V and 3 bases from J, with 11 bases between. The germline V gene has CDR1 MNHEY and CDR2 SMNVEV (reference sequence). The CDR3 runs 15 residues. The chain's CDR3 is CASSLKQDLYNEQFF. CDR3 coding DNA: TGTGCCAGCAGTTTAAAGCAGGACCTCTACAATGAGCAGTTCTTC.

V usage is TRBV19 and J usage is TRBJ1-1; TRBD1 matches 8 bases. Germline CDR1 is LNHDA and CDR2 is SQIVND (reference sequence). Trimming cost V 8 bases and J 3 bases; bases outside gene matches: 8. This CDR3 region has 14 residues. In DNA, the CDR3 is TGTGCCAGTTCAAGCAGGGGGCCGGACACTGAAGCTTTCTTT. Encoded protein: CASSSRGPDTEAFF.

This clonotype was detected a few times. The rearrangement links TRBV28 to TRBJ1-2; no definite D call. Trimming left V 5 bases short and J 1 base short, with 23 bases between. Germline V gene lookup returns CDR1 MDHEN and CDR2 SYDVKM. CDR3 length: 18 amino acids. CDR3 residues: CASSLLGTQDLLNYGYTF. CDR3 DNA: TGTGCCAGCAGTCTACTGGGTACCCAGGATCTCCTTAACTATGGCTACACCTTC.

This clonotype has at least ten counts. The chain links TRBV7-9 to TRBJ2-3, with D unclear. V was shortened by 4 bases and J by 3 bases, with 11 bases between the two germline ends. CDR3 length: 14 residues. Germline V gives CDR1 SEHNR, CDR2 FQNEAQ (reference sequence). The CDR3 DNA reads TGTGCCAGCAGCTCAAGCGACGGTACAGATACGCAGTATTTT. This gives the protein CASSSSDGTDTQYF.

The chain is built from TRBV25-1 and TRBJ2-1, with D unresolved. V lost 4 bases to trimming and J lost 5 bases, with 18 bases between them. Per the germline V gene, CDR1 is MGHDK and CDR2 is SYGVNS. The CDR3 is 16 residues long. For the CDR3, the DNA is TGTGCCAGCAGTGCCCTACACTCTTTTACCGACAATGAGCAGTTCTTC. Its translation is CASSALHSFTDNEQFF. Combining the CDR3 with reference TRBV25-1 and TRBJ2-1 gives the whole variable domain EADIYQTPRYLVIGTGKKITLECSQTMGHDKMYWYQQDPGMELHLIHYSYGVNSTEKGDLSSESTVSRIRTEHFPLTLESARPSHTSQYLCASSALHSFTDNEQFFGPGTRLTVL.

This clonotype was observed at least ten times. V usage is TRBV7-9 and J usage is TRBJ2-3; D assignment may be TRBD1 or TRBD2 (5 bases each). The CDR3 extends over 14 amino acids. Trimming pared 3 bases from V and 1 base from J, leaving 8 bases between. Germline loops: CDR1 SEHNR, CDR2 FQNEAQ (reference sequence). This chain's CDR3 is CASSFQGRTDTQYF. DNA for the CDR3: TGTGCCAGCAGCTTTCAGGGACGCACAGATACGCAGTATTTT.

At least ten counts were recorded for this clonotype. The CDR3 sequence: CASSLVGNNEQFF. CDR3 sequence (DNA): TGCGCCAGCAGCTTGGTCGGGAACAATGAGCAGTTCTTC. The V call is TRBV5-1, the J call TRBJ2-1; TRBD2 might be the D (5 bases). With 0 bases removed from V and 5 bases from J, the gap between germline ends came to 6 bases. Germline CDR1 SGHRS, CDR2 YFSETQ. The CDR3 sequence is 13 residues long.

The rearrangement joins TRBV6-2 or TRBV6-3 to TRBJ1-6; TRBD1 is a possible D gene (5 bases). This CDR3 contains 15 residues. V lost 6 bases and J 9 bases, leaving 18 bases between the germline ends. Germline V gives CDR1 MNHEY, CDR2 SVGEGT. The CDR3 DNA follows: TGTGCCAGCAGGCGTACGGGGCATCGGGGTTCACCCCTCCACTTT. Its protein is CASRRTGHRGSPLHF.

This clonotype was seen many times. The chain has TRBV12-3 or TRBV12-4 and TRBJ2-5; 13 bases agree with TRBD2. The V and J ends lost 5 bases and 4 bases, in that order; junction bases with no gene match: 10. The CDR3 spans 17 residues. The CDR3 DNA reads as TGTGCCAGCAGTATACTAGCGGGGGGGCTTGGCAGAGAGACCCAGTACTTC. This translates into CASSILAGGLGRETQYF.

The DNA for the CDR3 is TGTGCCAGCAGTTCCGCGGGACAGCTAAGCGGCTACACCTTC. Its protein product is CASSSAGQLSGYTF. The chain links TRBV27 to TRBJ1-2; TRBD1 aligns across 7 bases. Germline V gene lookup returns CDR1 MNHEY and CDR2 SMNVEV (reference sequence). CDR3 length: 14 residues. Trimming removed 4 bases from V and 8 bases from J; junction bases left unmatched: 10.

V gene TRBV14 combines with J gene TRBJ1-1; D perhaps matches TRBD1 (5 bases). Trimming removed 4 bases at V and 6 bases at J, with 12 bases between. Germline loops: CDR1 SGHDN, CDR2 FVKESK. The CDR3 is 13 amino acids. CDR3 in amino acids: CASSLVTVPEAFF. CDR3 coding DNA: TGTGCCAGCAGCCTAGTGACAGTTCCTGAAGCTTTCTTT.